These 19 T cell receptor beta chains came from one sample sequenced in a study of T-cell memory formation after mild COVID-19. TCRdb re-analysed the 5' RACE reads in MiXCR, keeping a single row per CDR3 protein. The table records approximately 150,000 distinct CDR3 sequences, 6% of them present only once. The sequencing sample was made of PBMCs or a T cell subset sorted from them (not recorded which). These receptor sequences come from an adult woman who had mild COVID-19 (a few samples of this study predate the infection). Cell type and time point are not known.

In this sample, this clonotype turned up many times. V usage is TRBV20-1 and J usage is TRBJ2-7; D not certain. This CDR3 spans 14 amino acids. Germline lookup yields CDR1 DFQATT and CDR2 SNEGSKA (reference sequence). Trimming cost V 1 base and J 1 base, with 11 bases left between them. The DNA of the CDR3 is TGCAGTGCTAGAGTCCCAGGCACTTCCTACGAGCAGTACTTC. Its protein product is CSARVPGTSYEQYF.

This clonotype was seen ten or more times. The V and J genes are TRBV9 and TRBJ1-1; tentatively, D is TRBD1 (6 bases). The V end was cut by 4 bases, the J end by 5 bases, with 18 bases between. The CDR3 runs 15 residues. Germline V CDR1 and CDR2: SGDLS, YYNGEE. CDR3 region: CASSIRDGGATEAFF. CDR3 DNA: TGTGCCAGCAGCATTCGGGATGGGGGCGCGACTGAAGCTTTCTTT.

This clonotype was observed at least ten times. The V call is TRBV29-1, the J call TRBJ2-2; 8 bases align to TRBD1. Germline V gene data show CDR1 as SQVTM and CDR2 as ANQGSEA. With 6 bases clipped from V and 2 bases from J, the junction kept 8 bases outside the gene matches. The CDR3 loop spans 15 amino acids. The CDR3 coding sequence is TGCAGCGTCATCAGACAGGGGCTAAACACCGGGGAGCTGTTTTTT. This sequence encodes CSVIRQGLNTGELFF.

Only a few counts were recorded for this clonotype. The rearrangement joins TRBV27 to TRBJ2-1; the match to TRBD2 covers 7 bases. The CDR3 runs to 15 residues. After removal of 5 bases from V and 7 bases from J, the junction contained 11 bases not matched to a gene. Germline V gene data show CDR1 as MNHEY and CDR2 as SMNVEV (reference sequence). The CDR3 nucleotides are TGTGCCAGCAGTCCAGAGCGGGGCCGGAGGAATGAGCAGTTCTTC. It translates to CASSPERGRRNEQFF.

This clonotype has at least ten counts. The rearrangement links TRBV6-1 to TRBJ1-5, with D maybe TRBD1 (5 bases). V was clipped by 6 bases and J by 4 bases, with 22 bases between them. Germline loops: CDR1 MNHNS, CDR2 SASEGT. The CDR3 totals 17 residues. The CDR3 region has the DNA TGTGCCAGCAGCCTTGGGTGGATCGGGGGGATAAATCAGCCCCAGCATTTT. As protein: CASSLGWIGGINQPQHF.

In the case of this clonotype: A much larger clone lies one base from this, so it may be a read error. The chain combines TRBV5-1 with TRBJ2-1; 11 bases fit TRBD2. Germline CDR1 reads SGHRS; CDR2 reads YFSETQ. The CDR3 is 15 residues long. CDR3: CGSSLVLAGGGEQFF. The CDR3, as DNA: TGCGGCAGCAGCTTGGTTCTAGCGGGGGGTGGTGAGCAGTTCTTC.

This clonotype was found a few times. V and J are TRBV19 and TRBJ1-2; D gene ambiguous. The CDR3 has 13 amino acids. The germline CDR1 and CDR2 sequences are LNHDA and SQIVND (reference sequence). V lost 3 bases and J 4 bases, leaving 9 bases between the germline ends. The CDR3 nucleotides read TGTGCCAGTAGTATGGTAGAGGGCTATGGCTACACCTTC. It yields the protein CASSMVEGYGYTF.

V usage is TRBV20-1 and J usage is TRBJ1-1, with 8 positions matching TRBD1. This CDR3 is 15 amino acids long. V gave up 6 bases and J gave up 0 bases; unmatched junction bases: 9. From germline, CDR1 is DFQATT and CDR2 SNEGSKA (reference sequence). CDR3 amino acids: CSAQGQGGLNTEAFF. CDR3 bases: TGCAGTGCCCAAGGACAGGGAGGATTGAACACTGAAGCTTTCTTT.

This clonotype was counted ten times or more. For the CDR3, the DNA is TGCGCCAGCAGCATGACAGGGCTAGACACCGGGGAGCTGTTTTTT. Amino acid sequence: CASSMTGLDTGELFF. The chain couples TRBV5-1 to TRBJ2-2, with 7 bases fitting TRBD1. Trimming removed 4 bases from V and 3 bases from J; junction bases left unmatched: 6. The CDR3 loop spans 15 amino acids. The V gene's germline CDR1 is SGHRS and CDR2 YFSETQ.

This clonotype was observed many times. This rearrangement joins TRBV29-1 to TRBJ2-7, with D perhaps matching TRBD1 or TRBD2 (7 bases each). Germline V gene lookup returns CDR1 SQVTM and CDR2 ANQGSEA. Deletions cut 6 bases from V and 2 bases from J, with 14 bases between. The CDR3 is 13 amino acids. Here the CDR3 reads CSVAGGETYEQYF. CDR3 nucleotides: TGCAGCGTGGCAGGGGGGGAGACCTACGAGCAGTACTTC.

This clonotype has just a few counts. This chain uses TRBV10-3 with TRBJ2-3, with D maybe TRBD2 (5 bases). From germline, CDR1 is ENHRY and CDR2 SYGVKD. The V and J ends lost 10 bases and 3 bases respectively, with 8 bases between them. The CDR3 covers 11 residues. The CDR3 DNA reads as TGTGCCACCAGCGGTACAGATACGCAGTATTTT. Encoded protein: CATSGTDTQYF.

This clonotype was observed a few times. The chain links TRBV15 to TRBJ2-1; possibly TRBD2 for D (5 bases). V gave up 0 bases and J gave up 10 bases, with 13 bases separating them. CDR3 length: 14 amino acids. Per germline, CDR1 LNHNV and CDR2 YYDKDF (reference sequence). CDR3 region: CATSRDLQEREQFF. The CDR3 DNA reads as TGTGCCACCAGCAGAGATCTTCAGGAGCGGGAGCAGTTCTTC.

Many counts were recorded for this clonotype. V and J are TRBV30 and TRBJ2-7; no clear D. The CDR3 totals 13 residues. Germline lookup yields CDR1 GTSNPN and CDR2 SVGIG (reference sequence). V shed 1 base and J shed 0 bases, with 7 bases lying between them. The CDR3 loop reads CAWSDNPSYEQYF. The CDR3 DNA reads TGTGCCTGGAGTGATAACCCCTCCTACGAGCAGTACTTC.

This clonotype was seen only a few times. The rearrangement uses TRBV6-5 and TRBJ2-3; D is ambiguous. The CDR3 contains 17 residues. V was trimmed by 0 bases and J by 2 bases, leaving 15 bases between them. Germline V lookup: CDR1 MNHEY, CDR2 SVGAGI. Written as DNA, the CDR3 is TGTGCCAGCAGTTACTCGAAGACTCGCTCACTCACAGATACGCAGTATTTT. This codes for CASSYSKTRSLTDTQYF.

This clonotype has only a few counts. J is TRBJ2-3 and V is TRBV6-2 or TRBV6-3; D call uncertain. V lost 6 bases, J lost 1 base, and 14 bases lay in between. This CDR3 contains 15 residues. CDR1 is MNHEY and CDR2 is SVGEGT in the germline V gene. This CDR3 reads CASSPAMLRTDTQYF. DNA of the CDR3: TGTGCCAGCAGCCCAGCAATGCTCCGCACAGATACGCAGTATTTT.

In DNA form, the CDR3 reads TGTGCCAGTAGTATGGGACGGATTACCTACAATGAGCAGTTCTTC. Translation: CASSMGRITYNEQFF. This rearrangement joins TRBV19 to TRBJ2-1; D may correspond to TRBD1 or TRBD2 (5 bases each). This CDR3 comprises 15 residues. The ends were cut back, 3 bases at V and 2 bases at J, with 11 bases in the middle. Germline lookup yields CDR1 LNHDA and CDR2 SQIVND (reference sequence).

The chain recombines TRBV11-2 with TRBJ2-1; D uncertain. There are 14 residues in the CDR3. The germline V and J ends were trimmed by 2 bases and 6 bases, with 11 bases remaining between them. Germline assignment: CDR1 SGHAT and CDR2 FQNNGV. CDR3 in DNA: TGTGCCAGCAGCTTACCTGGATTTTTCAATGAGCAGTTCTTC. Amino acid sequence: CASSLPGFFNEQFF. Filled out from reference TRBV11-2 and TRBJ2-1, the complete variable domain reads EAGVAQSPRYKIIEKRQSVAFWCNPISGHATLYWYQQILGQGPKLLIQFQNNGVVDDSQLPKDRFSAERLKGVDSTLKIQPAKLEDSAVYLCASSLPGFFNEQFFGPGTRLTVL.

The rearrangement joins TRBV5-5 to TRBJ2-2; D uncertain. Germline V gene data show CDR1 as SGHKS and CDR2 as YYEKEE (reference sequence). V lost 3 bases to trimming and J lost 1 base, with 13 bases between them. The CDR3 spans 16 residues. The CDR3 nucleotides are TGTGCCAGCAGCTCGTACGGACGGAAGAACACCGGGGAGCTGTTTTTT. It translates to CASSSYGRKNTGELFF.

The V and J genes are TRBV19 and TRBJ1-1; a possible D gene is TRBD1 (5 bases). Germline V gene sequence: CDR1 LNHDA, CDR2 SQIVND (reference sequence). There are 15 residues in the CDR3. V was cut by 3 bases and J by 5 bases, with 16 bases left in between. This CDR3 is CASSIPTSDKTEAFF. The CDR3 bases are TGTGCCAGTAGTATCCCAACCTCGGACAAGACTGAAGCTTTCTTT.